This T cell receptor beta chain was retrieved from a study of blood T cells in healthy people across ages. Across the study: About one barcoded beta molecule was captured per two T cells (by template switching). Broader study findings: Naive CD4+ cells and diversity were both higher in long-lived donors than in aged donors.

This clonotype was seen more than once but under ten times. Its target is not known. Through a sample-barcoded 5' primer and a J-beta primer mix, a second PCR was run for roughly 6 to 12 cycles. There were at least 2.5 million CDR3-containing paired-end reads obtained from each sample. TCRdb re-analysed the 5' RACE reads in MiXCR, keeping a single row per CDR3 protein. The table has some 900,000 distinct CDR3 sequences, roughly 52% seen once. Russia was home to the donors, healthy Caucasian individuals aged about 6 to 90. CDR1 and CDR2 from the germline V gene are MGHDK and SYGVNS. V was trimmed by 2 bases and J by 4 bases, leaving 9 bases between them. CDR3 size: 14 residues.

The sequenced sample was blood. This sequence joins TRBV25-1 and TRBJ1-5; D not certain. The clonotype comes from a man younger than 40 in good health. CDR3 sequence (DNA): TGTGCCAGCAGTGAACTGGGCCCAAATCAGCCCCAGCATTTT. This gives the protein CASSELGPNQPQHF.